This T cell receptor beta chain derives from a study of blood T cell repertoires in COVID-19. Study summary: Italy, Spain and the United States were the sources of the convalescent and acute COVID-19 samples. PBMCs, B-cell-depleted T cells, or T cells provided the cDNA or gDNA that made up the material.

Authors' methods: Nucleated cell counts were estimated from reference gene primer amplification. TCRdb's copy holds only in-frame clones and misses some; the assay was immunoSEQ multiplex PCR. That table furnishes V, J and clone size, whereas the DNA furnished D and trimming. This table has some 120,000 clones, about 88% appearing once. Per the germline V gene, CDR1 is LGHDT and CDR2 is YNNKEL (reference sequence). V lost 6 bases, J lost 8 bases, and 13 bases lay in between. CDR3 length: 13 amino acids. The sample was peripheral blood. The V and J genes are TRBV3-1 (or the pseudogene TRBV3-2) and TRBJ2-2; a weak D match, TRBD2 (6 bases). This receptor was identified in a man aged 35 to 55 with acute or convalescent COVID-19. CDR3 nucleotides: TGTGCCAGCAGGCCCGGGGGAAGGGGGGAGCTGTTTTTT. Protein product: CASRPGGRGELFF.